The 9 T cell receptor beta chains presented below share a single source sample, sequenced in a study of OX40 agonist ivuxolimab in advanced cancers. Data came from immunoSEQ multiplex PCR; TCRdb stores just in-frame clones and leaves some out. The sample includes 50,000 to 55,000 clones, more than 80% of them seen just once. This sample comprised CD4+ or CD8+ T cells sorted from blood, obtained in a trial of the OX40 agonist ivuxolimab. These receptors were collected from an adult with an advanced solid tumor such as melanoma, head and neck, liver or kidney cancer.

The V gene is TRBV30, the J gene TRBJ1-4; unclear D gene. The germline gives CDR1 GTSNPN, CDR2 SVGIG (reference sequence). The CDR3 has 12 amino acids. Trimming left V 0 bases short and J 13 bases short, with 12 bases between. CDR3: CAWSVQGLGLFF. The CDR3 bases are TGTGCCTGGAGTGTACAAGGTTTAGGACTGTTTTTT.

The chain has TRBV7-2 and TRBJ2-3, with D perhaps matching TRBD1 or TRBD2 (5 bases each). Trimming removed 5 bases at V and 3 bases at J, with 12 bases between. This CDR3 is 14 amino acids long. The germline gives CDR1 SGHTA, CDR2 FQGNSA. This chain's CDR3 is CASSRLEGTDTQYF. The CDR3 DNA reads TGTGCCAGCAGCCGTCTTGAGGGGACAGATACGCAGTATTTT. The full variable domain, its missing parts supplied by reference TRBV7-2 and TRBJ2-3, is GAGVSQSPSNKVTEKGKDVELRCDPISGHTALYWYRQSLGQGLEFLIYFQGNSAPDKSGLPSDRFSAERTGGSVSTLTIQRTQQEDSAVYLCASSRLEGTDTQYFGPGTRLTVL.

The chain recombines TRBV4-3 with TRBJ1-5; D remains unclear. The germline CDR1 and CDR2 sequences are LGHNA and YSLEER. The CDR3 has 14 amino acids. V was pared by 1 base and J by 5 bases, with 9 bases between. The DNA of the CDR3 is TGCGCCAGCAGCCAAGTAGCCTCTTATCAGCCCCAGCATTTT. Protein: CASSQVASYQPQHF.

The CDR3 loop is CASSGGQGGEKLFF. DNA of the CDR3: TGTGCCAGCAGCGGGGGGCAGGGAGGTGAAAAACTGTTTTTT. The chain combines TRBV2 with TRBJ1-4, with a possible D match to TRBD1 (6 bases). V was cut by 6 bases and J by 7 bases, with 15 bases left in between. The CDR3 spans 14 residues. The germline CDR1 and CDR2 sequences are SNHLY and FYNNEI.

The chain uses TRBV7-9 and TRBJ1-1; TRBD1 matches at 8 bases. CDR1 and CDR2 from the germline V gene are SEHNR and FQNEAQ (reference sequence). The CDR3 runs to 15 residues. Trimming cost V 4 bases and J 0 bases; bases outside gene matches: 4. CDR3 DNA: TGTGCCAGCAGCTCGACAGGGGCCGTGAACACTGAAGCTTTCTTT. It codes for CASSSTGAVNTEAFF.

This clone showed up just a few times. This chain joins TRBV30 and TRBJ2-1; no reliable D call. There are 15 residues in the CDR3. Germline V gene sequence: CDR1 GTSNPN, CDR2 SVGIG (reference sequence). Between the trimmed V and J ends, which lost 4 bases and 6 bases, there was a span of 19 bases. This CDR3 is CAWTLPGALPNEQFF. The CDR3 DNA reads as TGTGCCTGGACTCTTCCGGGTGCGCTACCCAATGAGCAGTTCTTC.

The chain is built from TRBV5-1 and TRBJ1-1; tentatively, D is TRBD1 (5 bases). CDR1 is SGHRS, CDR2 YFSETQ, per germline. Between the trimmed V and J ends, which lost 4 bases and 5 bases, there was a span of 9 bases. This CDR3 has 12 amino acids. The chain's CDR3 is CASSRQGTEAFF. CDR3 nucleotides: TGCGCCAGCAGCCGTCAGGGTACTGAAGCTTTCTTT.

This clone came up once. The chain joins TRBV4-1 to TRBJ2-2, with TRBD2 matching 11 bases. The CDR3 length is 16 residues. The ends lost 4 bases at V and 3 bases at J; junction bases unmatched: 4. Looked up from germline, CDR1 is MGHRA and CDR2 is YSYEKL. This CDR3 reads CASSPLGLADTGELFF. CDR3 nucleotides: TGCGCCAGCAGCCCTTTGGGACTAGCGGACACCGGGGAGCTGTTTTTT.

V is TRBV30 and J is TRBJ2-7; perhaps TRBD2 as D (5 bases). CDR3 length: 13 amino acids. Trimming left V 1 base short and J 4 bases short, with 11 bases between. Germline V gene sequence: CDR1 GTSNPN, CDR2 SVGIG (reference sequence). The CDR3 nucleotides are TGTGCCTGGAGTGGACGGGGAAGGTACGAGCAGTACTTC. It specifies CAWSGRGRYEQYF.